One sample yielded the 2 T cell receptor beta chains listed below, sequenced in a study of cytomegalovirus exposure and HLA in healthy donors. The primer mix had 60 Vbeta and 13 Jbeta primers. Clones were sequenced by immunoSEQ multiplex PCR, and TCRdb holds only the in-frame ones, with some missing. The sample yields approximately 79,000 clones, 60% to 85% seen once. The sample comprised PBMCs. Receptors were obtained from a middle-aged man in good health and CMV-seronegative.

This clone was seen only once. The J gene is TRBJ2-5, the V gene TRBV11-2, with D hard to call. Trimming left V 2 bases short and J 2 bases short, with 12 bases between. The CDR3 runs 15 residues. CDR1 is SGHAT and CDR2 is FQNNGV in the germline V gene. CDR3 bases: TGTGCCAGCAGCTTATCGGTGGGCAGACAAGAGACCCAGTACTTC. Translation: CASSLSVGRQETQYF.

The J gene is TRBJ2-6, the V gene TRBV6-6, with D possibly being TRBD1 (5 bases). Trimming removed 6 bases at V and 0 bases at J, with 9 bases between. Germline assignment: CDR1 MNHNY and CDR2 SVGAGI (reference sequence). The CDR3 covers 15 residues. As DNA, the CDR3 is TGTGCCAGCAGGTTAGACAGCTCTGGGGCCAACGTCCTGACTTTC. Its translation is CASRLDSSGANVLTF.